Shown below are 30 T cell receptor beta chains from a single sample sequenced in a study of identifying expanded T cells in peripheral blood. Generated by immunoSEQ multiplex PCR, the TCRdb table keeps only in-frame clones and is missing some. Of some 81,000 clones in the sample, roughly 81% were seen once. Specimen: blood. These receptors were obtained from a person aged 18 to 75 in good health.

The chain links TRBV30 to TRBJ2-3; no firm D call. Germline V CDR1 and CDR2: GTSNPN, SVGIG (reference sequence). V gave up 0 bases and J gave up 4 bases, with 8 bases separating them. The CDR3 is 13 residues long. The CDR3: CAWSVRSADTQYF. The CDR3 coding sequence is TGTGCCTGGAGTGTACGGAGTGCAGATACGCAGTATTTT.

V and J are TRBV4-3 and TRBJ1-6, with D hard to call. Per germline, CDR1 LGHNA and CDR2 YSLEER. Trimming took off 1 base at V and 10 bases at J, with 11 bases between the two ends. This CDR3 comprises 14 residues. The CDR3 loop reads CASSQVLGGSPLHF. The CDR3 coding sequence is TGCGCCAGCAGCCAAGTCTTAGGCGGCTCACCCCTCCACTTT.

V is TRBV18 and J is TRBJ1-2; 7 bases align to TRBD1. Per the germline V gene, CDR1 is KGHSH and CDR2 is LQKENI. V was pared by 3 bases and J by 2 bases, with 12 bases of the junction left unmatched. The CDR3 covers 17 residues. CDR3 residues: CASSPDSDRDRNYGYTF. As DNA, the CDR3 is TGTGCCAGCTCACCCGATAGCGACAGGGACCGCAACTATGGCTACACCTTC.

The CDR3 nucleotides read TGTGCCAGTAGTGCCCCGGAGCGGGCTCAAAACATTCAGTACTTC. It encodes CASSAPERAQNIQYF. The chain carries TRBV19 and TRBJ2-4, with D perhaps TRBD2 (6 bases). V lost 5 bases and J lost 5, with 16 bases in between. The germline V gene encodes CDR1 LNHDA and CDR2 SQIVND (reference sequence). The CDR3 has 15 amino acids.

V and J are TRBV7-2 and TRBJ2-3; D is perhaps TRBD1 (5 bases). The length of the CDR3 is 16 residues. Germline lookup yields CDR1 SGHTA and CDR2 FQGNSA. Trimming took off 1 base at V and 2 bases at J, with 13 bases between the two ends. The chain's CDR3 is CASSLGSAGHTDTQYF. The CDR3 DNA reads as TGTGCCAGCAGCTTAGGCTCGGCAGGGCACACAGATACGCAGTATTTT.

This chain joins TRBV7-3 and TRBJ2-1; no clear D. The CDR3 spans 15 residues. Germline V gene data show CDR1 as SGHTA and CDR2 as FQGTGA. Between the trimmed V and J ends, which lost 6 bases and 8 bases, there was a span of 20 bases. CDR3 amino acids: CASSTPSGLGDEQFF. Here the CDR3 DNA reads TGTGCCAGCAGTACCCCCTCCGGCCTTGGGGATGAGCAGTTCTTC.

The chain recombines TRBV4-3 with TRBJ2-1; 12 nucleotides line up with TRBD2. This CDR3 has 18 amino acids. J lost 0 bases, V lost 0 bases, and 3 bases had no gene match. Germline V gene sequence: CDR1 LGHNA, CDR2 YSLEER. DNA of the CDR3: TGCGCCAGCAGCCAAGAGTCTAGCGGGAGGGGCTCCTACAATGAGCAGTTCTTC. Translated, it gives CASSQESSGRGSYNEQFF.

The chain carries TRBV2 and TRBJ2-6; no clear D gene. Per the germline V gene, CDR1 is SNHLY and CDR2 is FYNNEI. The CDR3 has 14 residues. V dropped 4 bases and J dropped 1 base, with 5 bases sitting between them. The CDR3 DNA reads TGTGCCAGCAGTGCAGAATCTGGGGCCAACGTCCTGACTTTC. Translating gives CASSAESGANVLTF.

This chain joins TRBV6-5 and TRBJ2-2; tentative D call: TRBD1 (5 bases). Germline V lookup: CDR1 MNHEY, CDR2 SVGAGI. The CDR3 loop spans 15 amino acids. Trimming left V 4 bases short and J 6 bases short, with 15 bases between. The CDR3 nucleotides read TGTGCCAGCAGTTTTGGGCAGGGTGGACCCGGGGAGCTGTTTTTT. Its translation: CASSFGQGGPGELFF.

The chain recombines TRBV25-1 with TRBJ2-1, with TRBD2 as a possible D gene (9 bases). CDR1 is MGHDK and CDR2 is SYGVNS in the germline V gene. This CDR3 is 17 amino acids long. V was cut by 4 bases and J by 6 bases, with 22 bases left in between. The CDR3 loop reads CASSASGGSGGLNEQFF. The CDR3 DNA is TGTGCCAGCAGTGCCAGCGGGGGGTCAGGGGGCCTCAATGAGCAGTTCTTC.

The V and J genes are TRBV4-1 and TRBJ1-1; 8 nucleotides align to TRBD1. The CDR3 length is 14 residues. Trimming removed 2 bases from V and 6 bases from J; junction bases left unmatched: 5. Per the germline V gene, CDR1 is MGHRA and CDR2 is YSYEKL. CDR3 DNA: TGCGCCAGCAGCCAAAGGACAGGGAGGCCTGAAGCTTTCTTT. Its translation is CASSQRTGRPEAFF.

This clone was seen a handful of times. The rearrangement links TRBV7-2 to TRBJ1-3; D is ambiguous. CDR1 and CDR2 from the germline V gene are SGHTA and FQGNSA. The CDR3 runs 15 residues. Trimming took 1 base from V and 4 from J, leaving 11 bases between them. As DNA, the CDR3 is TGTGCCAGCAGCTTAGGGAGCCTGTGGGGAAACACCATATATTTT. Translated: CASSLGSLWGNTIYF.

This chain uses TRBV6-5 with TRBJ2-3; 8 bases line up with TRBD2. V lost 7 bases and J lost 0; bases outside the gene matches: 6. Germline lookup yields CDR1 MNHEY and CDR2 SVGAGI. The CDR3 has 15 residues. The CDR3 loop is CASTLIAGSTDTQYF. In DNA form, the CDR3 reads TGTGCCAGCACCTTAATAGCGGGAAGCACAGATACGCAGTATTTT.

The gene calls are TRBV7-9 and TRBJ2-1; 8 positions agree with TRBD2. Germline V gene lookup returns CDR1 SEHNR and CDR2 FQNEAQ (reference sequence). V trimming: 3 bases; J trimming: 3 bases; junction bases outside the gene matches: 13. CDR3 length equals 18 residues. Written as DNA, the CDR3 is TGTGCCAGCAGCTTCAGGCCCCTACTAGCGGACATCTACAATGAGCAGTTCTTC. The encoded protein is CASSFRPLLADIYNEQFF.

The CDR3 DNA follows: TGTGCCAGCAGTAAAGACAGCTACGCCTATGGCTACACCTTC. Translated, it gives CASSKDSYAYGYTF. J is TRBJ1-2 and V is TRBV6-5, with D possibly TRBD1 on 5 matching bases. The germline V gene has CDR1 MNHEY and CDR2 SVGAGI. The CDR3 extends over 14 amino acids. Trimming took 5 bases from V and 4 from J, leaving 14 bases between them.

V gene TRBV4-1 combines with J gene TRBJ2-7; TRBD1 agrees at 7 bases. The J segment lost 4 bases and the V segment lost 0 bases, leaving 15 bases of the junction unmatched. This CDR3 is built from 18 residues. The V gene's germline CDR1 is MGHRA and CDR2 YSYEKL. The CDR3 nucleotides are TGCGCCAGCAGCCAAGATGTCTCTGTGGGACAGCTTATTTACGAGCAGTACTTC. It is translated as CASSQDVSVGQLIYEQYF.

The chain is built from TRBV5-8 and TRBJ2-7, with 10 bases that match TRBD2. Germline V gene lookup returns CDR1 SGHTS and CDR2 YDEGEE. The V and J ends lost 4 bases and 2 bases, in that order; junction bases with no gene match: 9. The CDR3 covers 16 residues. CDR3 in DNA: TGTGCCAGCAGCGCCTTTGTCAGCGGGAGGGCCTACGAGCAGTACTTC. This codes for CASSAFVSGRAYEQYF.

This clone has just a few counts. This chain uses TRBV6-6 with TRBJ1-5, with D possibly matching TRBD1 (5 bases). Trimming removed 2 bases at V and 5 bases at J, with 10 bases between. CDR1 is MNHNY, CDR2 SVGAGI, per germline (reference sequence). The CDR3 is 14 residues long. CDR3 region: CASSYRGGDQPQHF. CDR3 in DNA: TGTGCCAGCAGTTACAGGGGAGGAGATCAGCCCCAGCATTTT.

The chain employs TRBV7-3 and TRBJ2-1, with 8 bases matching TRBD2. Germline V lookup: CDR1 SGHTA, CDR2 FQGTGA. V lost 5 bases, J lost 8 bases, and 5 bases stayed unmatched. The CDR3 has 13 residues. CDR3 in DNA: TGTGCCAGCAGCCCGAGCGGGAGTTATGAGCAGTTCTTC. It translates to CASSPSGSYEQFF.

This clone turned up a few times. This chain connects TRBV7-9 to TRBJ2-1; TRBD2 matches at 8 bases. With 5 bases clipped from V and 1 base from J, the junction kept 13 bases outside the gene matches. The V gene's germline CDR1 is SEHNR and CDR2 FQNEAQ (reference sequence). The CDR3 consists of 18 residues. CDR3 amino acids: CASSPGGTLALSYNEQFF. CDR3 sequence (DNA): TGTGCCAGCAGCCCGGGGGGGACGTTGGCCCTGTCCTACAATGAGCAGTTCTTC.

The chain links TRBV4-3 to TRBJ1-2, with 8 nucleotides matching TRBD1. The CDR3 spans 14 residues. Germline CDR1 reads LGHNA; CDR2 reads YSLEER. The V and J ends lost 0 bases and 8 bases, in that order; junction bases with no gene match: 5. The CDR3 sequence is CASSQDQTGVGYTF. The CDR3 DNA reads TGCGCCAGCAGCCAAGACCAGACAGGGGTCGGCTACACCTTC.

The chain recombines TRBV25-1 with TRBJ2-2; D is unresolved. V lost 6 bases to trimming and J lost 4 bases, with 6 bases between them. The CDR3 spans 12 residues. CDR1 MGHDK and CDR2 SYGVNS come from the germline V gene. Written as DNA, the CDR3 is TGTGCCAGCAGCTTCAGCACCGGGGAGCTGTTTTTT. This codes for CASSFSTGELFF. The full variable domain, with the rest looked up from reference TRBV25-1 and TRBJ2-2, is EADIYQTPRYLVIGTGKKITLECSQTMGHDKMYWYQQDPGMELHLIHYSYGVNSTEKGDLSSESTVSRIRTEHFPLTLESARPSHTSQYLCASSFSTGELFFGEGSRLTVL.

The chain employs TRBV9 and TRBJ1-4; D unresolved. Trimming pared 2 bases from V and 5 bases from J, leaving 13 bases between. Germline values: CDR1 SGDLS, CDR2 YYNGEE. The CDR3 runs to 15 residues. The CDR3 DNA reads TGTGCCAGCAGCGTGGCATGGGGTACAAATGAAAAACTGTTTTTT. This gives the protein CASSVAWGTNEKLFF. The full variable domain, rest sourced from reference TRBV9 and TRBJ1-4, is DSGVTQTPKHLITATGQRVTLRCSPRSGDLSVYWYQQSLDQGLQFLIQYYNGEERAKGNILERFSAQQFPDLHSELNLSSLELGDSALYFCASSVAWGTNEKLFFGSGTQLSVL.

The J gene is TRBJ2-5, the V gene TRBV7-3, with 11 bases aligning to TRBD2. CDR3 length: 15 residues. Germline CDR1 is SGHTA and CDR2 is FQGTGA. V gave up 2 bases and J gave up 2 bases; unmatched junction bases: 1. CDR3 sequence reads: CASSLGLAGQETQYF. CDR3 DNA: TGTGCCAGCAGCTTAGGACTAGCGGGTCAAGAGACCCAGTACTTC.

The rearrangement joins TRBV30 to TRBJ2-3; D gene unclear. The CDR3 has 13 residues. Trimming removed 2 bases at V and 2 bases at J, with 8 bases between. In germline, CDR1 is GTSNPN, CDR2 SVGIG (reference sequence). This CDR3 is CAWSLGTTDTQYF. In DNA, the CDR3 is TGTGCCTGGAGTTTAGGCACCACAGATACGCAGTATTTT. Combining the CDR3 with reference TRBV30 and TRBJ2-3 gives the whole variable domain SQTIHQWPATLVQPVGSPLSLECTVEGTSNPNLYWYRQAAGRGLQLLFYSVGIGQISSEVPQNLSASRPQDRQFILSSKKLLLSDSGFYLCAWSLGTTDTQYFGPGTRLTVL.

V gene TRBV27 combines with J gene TRBJ1-6; 9 bases map to TRBD1. The CDR3 loop spans 14 amino acids. The germline V gene encodes CDR1 MNHEY and CDR2 SMNVEV (reference sequence). Germline trimming cut 5 bases from V and 9 bases from J; bases unmatched to any gene: 5. The CDR3 DNA is TGTGCCAGCAGTATACAGGGGGCAGGTTCACCCCTCCACTTT. Amino acids: CASSIQGAGSPLHF.

This chain links TRBV4-3 with TRBJ1-2; no clear D. CDR3 size: 11 residues. Between the trimmed V and J ends, which lost 0 bases and 7 bases, there was a span of 3 bases. Germline CDR1 LGHNA, CDR2 YSLEER. In nucleotides, the CDR3 is TGCGCCAGCAGCCAAGACGGTGGCTACACCTTC. Amino acid sequence: CASSQDGGYTF.

This chain joins TRBV6-1 and TRBJ1-2; no firm D call. This CDR3 has 12 residues. Per the germline V gene, CDR1 is MNHNS and CDR2 is SASEGT. Trimming cost V 10 bases and J 4 bases, with 13 bases left between them. This CDR3 is CAIIQTFYGYTF. The DNA for the CDR3 is TGTGCCATTATACAGACATTCTATGGCTACACCTTC.

This chain uses TRBV19 with TRBJ2-3; 7 bases are shared with TRBD1. CDR3 length: 16 residues. The J segment lost 1 base and the V segment lost 4 bases, leaving 8 bases of the junction unmatched. Germline CDR1 and CDR2: LNHDA and SQIVND (reference sequence). This chain's CDR3 is CASSSPWTGRTDTQYF. The CDR3 region has the DNA TGTGCCAGTAGTAGCCCCTGGACAGGCCGCACAGATACGCAGTATTTT. The full variable domain, its missing parts supplied by reference TRBV19 and TRBJ2-3, is DGGITQSPKYLFRKEGQNVTLSCEQNLNHDAMYWYRQDPGQGLRLIYYSQIVNDFQKGDIAEGYSVSREKKESFPLTVTSAQKNPTAFYLCASSSPWTGRTDTQYFGPGTRLTVL.

The J gene is TRBJ2-7, the V gene TRBV19; tentatively, D is TRBD2 (5 bases). The V end lost 1 base, the J end lost 4 bases, and 14 bases lay between the germline ends. Per germline, CDR1 LNHDA and CDR2 SQIVND (reference sequence). This CDR3 has 15 amino acids. The CDR3 spells CASSIGSGDGYEQYF. The CDR3 region has the DNA TGTGCCAGTAGTATAGGATCCGGGGATGGATACGAGCAGTACTTC.